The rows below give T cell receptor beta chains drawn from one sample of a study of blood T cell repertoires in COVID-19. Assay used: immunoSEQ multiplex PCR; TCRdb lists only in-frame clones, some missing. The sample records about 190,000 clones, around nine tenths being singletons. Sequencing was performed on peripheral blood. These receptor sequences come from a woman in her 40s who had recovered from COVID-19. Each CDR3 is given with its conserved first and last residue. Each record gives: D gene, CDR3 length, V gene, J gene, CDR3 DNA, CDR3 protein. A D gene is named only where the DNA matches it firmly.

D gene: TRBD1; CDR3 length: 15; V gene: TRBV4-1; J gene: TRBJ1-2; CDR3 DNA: TGCGCCAGCAGCCGAAGATCAGACAGGGCGGATGGCTACACCTTC; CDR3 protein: CASSRRSDRADGYTF
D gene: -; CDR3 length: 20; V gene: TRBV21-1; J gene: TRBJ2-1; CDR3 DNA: TGTGCCAGCAGCCGATCCGACAGGGTAAATACCTCATCTTCATACAATGAGCAGTTCTTC; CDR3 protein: CASSRSDRVNTSSSYNEQFF
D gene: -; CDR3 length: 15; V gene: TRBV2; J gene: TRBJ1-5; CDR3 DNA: TGTGCCAGCAGTGAATGGGAGGGAAGAAATCAGCCCCAGCATTTT; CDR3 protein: CASSEWEGRNQPQHF
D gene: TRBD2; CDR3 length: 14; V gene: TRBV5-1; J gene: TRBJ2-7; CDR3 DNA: TGCGCCAGCTCCGGGGGGGACAAATCCTACGAGCAGTACTTC; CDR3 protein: CASSGGDKSYEQYF
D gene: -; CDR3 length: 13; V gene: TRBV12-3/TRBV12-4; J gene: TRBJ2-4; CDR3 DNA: TGTGCCAGCAGTTCCGGGAACCGGGACATTCAGTACTTC; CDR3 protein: CASSSGNRDIQYF
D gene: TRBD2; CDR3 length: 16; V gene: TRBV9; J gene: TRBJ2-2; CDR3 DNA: TGTGCCAGCAGCGTGTTAGCGGGATGGAACACCGGGGAGCTGTTTTTT; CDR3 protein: CASSVLAGWNTGELFF
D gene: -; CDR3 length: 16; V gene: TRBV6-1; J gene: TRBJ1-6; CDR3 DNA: TGTGCCAGCAGTGAAAAGGGGAATAGGGATAATTCACCCCTCCACTTT; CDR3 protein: CASSEKGNRDNSPLHF
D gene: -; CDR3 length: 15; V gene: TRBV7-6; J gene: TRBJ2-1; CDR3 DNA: TGTGCCAGCAGCTTAGCTGAAGCTACCTTCAATGAGCAGTTCTTC; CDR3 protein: CASSLAEATFNEQFF
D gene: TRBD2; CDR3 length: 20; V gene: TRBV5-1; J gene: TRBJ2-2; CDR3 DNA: TGCGCCAGCAGCTCGAAAGGGACTAACTTGATTTTAGCGAACACCGGGGAGCTGTTTTTT; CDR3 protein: CASSSKGTNLILANTGELFF
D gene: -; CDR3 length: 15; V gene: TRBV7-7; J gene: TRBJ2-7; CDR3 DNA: TGTGCCAGCAGCTTAGGAGGACTATCTGTAGACGAGCAGTACTTC; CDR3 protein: CASSLGGLSVDEQYF